These 6 T cell receptor beta chains came from one sample sequenced in a study of T cell responses to AZD1222 COVID-19 vaccine. Produced via immunoSEQ multiplex PCR; TCRdb's table is partial and in-frame only. This repertoire shows tens of thousands of clones, approximately 85% found once; its top ten account for roughly an eighth. The sequencing here drew on peripheral blood, taken on day 0 of AZD1222 vaccination. These receptors all come from an adult in good health.

The V and J genes are TRBV7-6 and TRBJ2-5; TRBD1 matches 8 bases. Germline V lookup: CDR1 SGHVS, CDR2 FNYEAQ. The CDR3 runs to 17 residues. The J segment lost 5 bases and the V segment lost 0 bases, leaving 11 bases of the junction unmatched. Here the CDR3 reads CASSLATSGGRRETQYF. In DNA, the CDR3 is TGTGCCAGCAGCTTAGCAACTTCAGGGGGCCGGCGGGAGACCCAGTACTTC.

The chain has TRBV7-3 and TRBJ2-3; 7 bases fit TRBD1. V dropped 5 bases and J dropped 5; count of bases not matched to a gene: 7. This CDR3 is built from 14 residues. Per germline, CDR1 SGHTA and CDR2 FQGTGA. Here the CDR3 reads CASSLGQVVDTQYF. DNA for the CDR3: TGTGCCAGCAGCCTAGGACAGGTTGTAGATACGCAGTATTTT.

The chain links TRBV12-3 or TRBV12-4 to TRBJ2-2; D possibly corresponds to TRBD1 (5 bases). CDR3 length: 13 amino acids. The V and J ends lost 6 bases and 6 bases respectively, with 11 bases between them. The CDR3 DNA is TGTGCCAGCAGGCCACAGGTGTCCGGGGAGCTGTTTTTT. Translation: CASRPQVSGELFF.

The chain uses TRBV27 and TRBJ1-1; D might be TRBD1 (6 bases). The CDR3 sequence is 14 residues long. With 6 bases removed from V and 0 bases from J, the gap between germline ends came to 11 bases. CDR1 and CDR2 (germline): MNHEY, SMNVEV (reference sequence). DNA for the CDR3: TGTGCCAGCAGGAAAGGGGGACTGAACACTGAAGCTTTCTTT. This encodes CASRKGGLNTEAFF.

J is TRBJ2-2 and V is TRBV3-1 (or the pseudogene TRBV3-2); D unclear. V shed 4 bases and J shed 1 base, with 10 bases lying between them. Germline-derived CDR1 and CDR2 are LGHDT and YNNKEL (reference sequence). The CDR3 loop spans 15 amino acids. CDR3 sequence (DNA): TGTGCCAGCAGCCCGACACAGAGGAACACCGGGGAGCTGTTTTTT. It specifies CASSPTQRNTGELFF.

The J gene is TRBJ2-2, the V gene TRBV6-2 or TRBV6-3; the D is unclear. Trimming removed 0 bases from V and 9 bases from J, with 8 bases in between. CDR3 length: 13 amino acids. Germline V gene data show CDR1 as MNHEY and CDR2 as SVGEGT. CDR3 sequence: CASSYSINRELFF. The CDR3 DNA follows: TGTGCCAGCAGTTACTCGATTAATAGGGAGCTGTTTTTT.